This is a list of T cell receptor beta chains from one sample in a study of CD8 T cells in Susac syndrome. TCRdb fed the immunoSEQ multiplex PCR reads into MiXCR, producing one record per CDR3 protein. There are roughly 89,000 distinct CDR3 sequences in the sample; 95% to 96% occur only once, and roughly 0.45% lies in the top ten. Material for sequencing was CD8+ T cells from PBMCs. Source of these receptors: a human donor with Susac syndrome. Each CDR3 is given with its conserved first and last residue. The D gene is left open where the match is weak. Some rows mark clone size as missing; the rest say once, few, many or name a class of expanded clone.

CDR3nt	CDR3aa	abundance	v_gene	j_gene	d_gene
TGTGCCAGCCCCGGGACAGGGGTAAAGGATGGCTACACCTTC	CASPGTGVKDGYTF	-	TRBV13	TRBJ1-2	TRBD1
TGTGCCAGCTCAACAGGGACGGGCACAGATACGCAGTATTTT	CASSTGTGTDTQYF	-	TRBV18	TRBJ2-3	-
TGTGCCAGCAGTCGCCGGACTAGCGGGAGAGGACAGACCCAGTACTTC	CASSRRTSGRGQTQYF	-	TRBV6-1	TRBJ2-5	TRBD2
TGTGCCAGCACCGGACAGGGGGCCAAGCCCCAGCATTTT	CASTGQGAKPQHF	-	TRBV6-2/TRBV6-3	TRBJ1-5	TRBD1
TGTGCCAGCGGTTGGGGGGTGATCACAGATACGCAGTATTTT	CASGWGVITDTQYF	-	TRBV27	TRBJ2-3	-
TGTGCCAGTAGTACCCTCGGGCAGGTCTACGAGCAGTACTTC	CASSTLGQVYEQYF	-	TRBV19	TRBJ2-7	-
TGTGCCAGCAGCGCCCGGACAGGGGAGGGCAAAAACATTCAGTACTTC	CASSARTGEGKNIQYF	-	TRBV9	TRBJ2-4	TRBD1
TGTGCCAGCAGCTCCGGACGGTACACTGAAGCTTTCTTT	CASSSGRYTEAFF	-	TRBV13	TRBJ1-1	-
TGTGCCAGCAGGGCCGGTGCTGAGCCCGTTCATACGCAGTATTTT	CASRAGAEPVHTQYF	-	TRBV28	TRBJ2-3	-
TGTGCCAGCAGTGAATTAGCGGGGGGGCGGGATGAGCAGTTCTTC	CASSELAGGRDEQFF	-	TRBV2	TRBJ2-1	TRBD2
TGCAGCGTTAGCCATGATTCCACCGGGGAGCTGTTTTTT	CSVSHDSTGELFF	-	TRBV29-1	TRBJ2-2	-
TGCAGCGTTGAAGGTGGAGTCCCGAACAATGAGCAGTTCTTC	CSVEGGVPNNEQFF	-	TRBV29-1	TRBJ2-1	-
TGTGCCAGCAGTTACGTGGGGCTACATCAGCCCCAGCATTTT	CASSYVGLHQPQHF	-	TRBV6-2/TRBV6-3	TRBJ1-5	-
TGCGCCAGCAGCTTGACAGGGTTAGCCTCTGGGGCCAACGTCCTGACTTTC	CASSLTGLASGANVLTF	-	TRBV5-1	TRBJ2-6	-
TGTGCCAGCAGTGAAGCGCTGGTCGGGTGGTTGGTGGACAATGAGCAGTTCTTC	CASSEALVGWLVDNEQFF	-	TRBV2	TRBJ2-1	-
TGTGCCAGCAGCTTAGGCACAGGGGGCGCCAATTACGAGCAGTACTTC	CASSLGTGGANYEQYF	once	TRBV11-1	TRBJ2-7	TRBD1
TGTGCCACCAGTGATTTGCTCGGCGAGCAGTACTTC	CATSDLLGEQYF	-	TRBV24-1	TRBJ2-7	-
TGTGCCAGCAGCCTACCGGGAGACTCACTTGGTACGCAGTATTTT	CASSLPGDSLGTQYF	-	TRBV9	TRBJ2-3	-
TGTGCCAGCAGCTCAGGACAGGGGCTCATGAACACTGAAGCTTTCTTT	CASSSGQGLMNTEAFF	-	TRBV7-3	TRBJ1-1	TRBD1
TGCGCCAGCAGGACTCCTAGCGACCCCTACAATGAGCAGTTCTTC	CASRTPSDPYNEQFF	-	TRBV4-3	TRBJ2-1	-
TGTGCCAGCAGAACTAGCGGGAGGGCTAATGAGCAGTTCTTC	CASRTSGRANEQFF	-	TRBV27	TRBJ2-1	TRBD2
TGCGCCAGCAGCCCCCCGACAGTGCCTACCGGGGAGCTGTTTTTT	CASSPPTVPTGELFF	-	TRBV4-1	TRBJ2-2	-
TGTGCCAGCAGCCCCCTGCTAGCGGGAGACGAAGAGACCCAGTACTTC	CASSPLLAGDEETQYF	-	TRBV4-2	TRBJ2-5	TRBD2
TGTGCCAGCGGACTAGCGGGTTCCACAGATACGCAGTATTTT	CASGLAGSTDTQYF	-	TRBV25-1	TRBJ2-3	TRBD2
TGCGCCAGCAGCCAAGGAGAGGGTCAGCCCCAGCATTTT	CASSQGEGQPQHF	-	TRBV4-3	TRBJ1-5	-
TGTGCCAGCAGCTTGGTTAAACCCTGGGGAGAGACCCAGTACTTC	CASSLVKPWGETQYF	-	TRBV5-6	TRBJ2-5	-
TGTGCCAGCAGTCCGCCCATCGGGACAGCTTACAATGAGCAGTTCTTC	CASSPPIGTAYNEQFF	-	TRBV27	TRBJ2-1	TRBD1
TGCGCCAGCAGCAGCCAGGGACTGCTTGGGGGGGCCAACGTCCTGACTTTC	CASSSQGLLGGANVLTF	-	TRBV5-1	TRBJ2-6	-
TGTGCCAGCAGCGTAGAGGACCGAGAGACCCAGTACTTC	CASSVEDRETQYF	-	TRBV9	TRBJ2-5	-
TGTGCCAGCAGCAAGGACTATCAAGAGACCCAGTACTTC	CASSKDYQETQYF	-	TRBV21-1	TRBJ2-5	-
TGTGCCAGCAGCTTGGGTGAGGAGGAGCTGTTTTTT	CASSLGEEELFF	-	TRBV5-4	TRBJ2-2	-
TGTGCCAGCAGCTTTCCCGGGACTAAAACCTACGAGCAGTACTTC	CASSFPGTKTYEQYF	-	TRBV5-6	TRBJ2-7	TRBD2
TGTGCCAGCATCTATCTTGAGGGGTGCAATCAGCCCCAGCATTTT	CASIYLEGCNQPQHF	-	TRBV21-1	TRBJ1-5	-
TGTGCCAGCAGCTTATCCTCAGACACTGAAGCTTTCTTT	CASSLSSDTEAFF	-	TRBV5-6	TRBJ1-1	-
TGTGCCAGCAGTCAATTCCTAGGCGACTCTGGGGCCAACGTCCTGACTTTC	CASSQFLGDSGANVLTF	-	TRBV6-1	TRBJ2-6	-
TGCAGCGTTGATTTCTGGTCTCCACTAGAATTCAATGAGCAGTTCTTC	CSVDFWSPLEFNEQFF	-	TRBV29-1	TRBJ2-1	-
TGCAGCGCCTCCGGGACAGGGTACACCGGGGAGCTGTTTTTT	CSASGTGYTGELFF	-	TRBV29-1	TRBJ2-2	TRBD1
TGTGCCAGCAGCCCGGGGAGGGATGAAAAACTGTTTTTT	CASSPGRDEKLFF	-	TRBV9	TRBJ1-4	-
TGTGCCAGCGTGGCTGACACCGGGGAGCTGTTTTTT	CASVADTGELFF	-	TRBV6-6	TRBJ2-2	-
TGTGCCTGGAGTGTACATTCGCAGGGGGCCTACGAGCAGTACTTC	CAWSVHSQGAYEQYF	-	TRBV30	TRBJ2-7	TRBD1
TGTGCCACCAGCAGCCCAACTAGGACCCGCCTTGGTTTC	CATSSPTRTRLGF	-	TRBV15	TRBJ2-7	-
TGTGCCAGCAGACGAGACACGTACACCGGGGAGCTGTTTTTT	CASRRDTYTGELFF	-	TRBV12-3/TRBV12-4	TRBJ2-2	-
TGTGCCAGCAGCTTTCTCTCCAATGAGCAGTTCTTC	CASSFLSNEQFF	-	TRBV5-6	TRBJ2-1	-
TGTGCCAGCAGCCCAGAAGGGGAACCGCACACAGATACGCAGTATTTT	CASSPEGEPHTDTQYF	-	TRBV9	TRBJ2-3	-
TGTGCCAGCAGTTACGCGCAGGGCGGCAATCAGCCCCAGCATTTT	CASSYAQGGNQPQHF	-	TRBV6-5	TRBJ1-5	-
TGTGCCAGCAGCCTCTGGGATACGCAGTATTTT	CASSLWDTQYF	few	TRBV11-1	TRBJ2-3	-
TGTGCCAGCTCGCATTACAGGGCGAGGGGACCAGCCCTACGTGGGTTCTTC	CASSHYRARGPALRGFF	-	TRBV18	TRBJ2-1	-
TGCGCCAGCAGCACCCAATGGGACTCTTACAATGAGCAGTTCTTC	CASSTQWDSYNEQFF	-	TRBV4-3	TRBJ2-1	-
TGTGCCAGCAGCTTACAACCAGAGACCCAGTACTTC	CASSLQPETQYF	-	TRBV7-9	TRBJ2-5	-
TGCAGCGTTGAAGATCCAGAAATTAACACTGAAGCTTTCTTT	CSVEDPEINTEAFF	-	TRBV29-1	TRBJ1-1	-
TGCAGTGCTAGACCGCAGGGGGAAAACATTCAGTACTTC	CSARPQGENIQYF	once	TRBV20-1	TRBJ2-4	TRBD1
TGCAGCGTTAGGAGGGAGGGCCTCTACAATGAGCAGTTCTTC	CSVRREGLYNEQFF	-	TRBV29-1	TRBJ2-1	TRBD2